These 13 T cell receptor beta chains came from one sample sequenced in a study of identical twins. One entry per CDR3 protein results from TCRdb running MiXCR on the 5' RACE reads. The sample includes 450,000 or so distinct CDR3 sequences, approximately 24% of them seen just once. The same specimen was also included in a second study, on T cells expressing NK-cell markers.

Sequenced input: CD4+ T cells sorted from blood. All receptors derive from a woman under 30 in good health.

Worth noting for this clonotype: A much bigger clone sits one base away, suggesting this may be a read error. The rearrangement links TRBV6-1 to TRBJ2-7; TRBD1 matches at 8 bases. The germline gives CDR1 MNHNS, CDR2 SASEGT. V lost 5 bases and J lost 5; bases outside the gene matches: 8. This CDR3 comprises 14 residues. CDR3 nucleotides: TGTGCCAGCAGTCTGGGACAGGTCAGGAACGAGCAGTACTTC. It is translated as CASSLGQVRNEQYF.

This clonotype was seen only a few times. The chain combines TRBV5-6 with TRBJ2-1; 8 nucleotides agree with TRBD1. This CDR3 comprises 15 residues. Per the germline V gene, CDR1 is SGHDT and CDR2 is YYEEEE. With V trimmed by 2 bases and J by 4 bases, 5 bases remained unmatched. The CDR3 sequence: CASSFRDRNYNEQFF. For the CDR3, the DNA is TGTGCCAGCAGCTTCCGGGACAGGAATTACAATGAGCAGTTCTTC.

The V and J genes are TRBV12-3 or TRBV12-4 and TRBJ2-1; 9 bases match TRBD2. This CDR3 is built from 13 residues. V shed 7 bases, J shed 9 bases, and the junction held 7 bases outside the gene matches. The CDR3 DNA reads TGTGCCAGCATGCTAGCGGGGTTGTTTGAGCAGTTCTTC. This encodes CASMLAGLFEQFF.

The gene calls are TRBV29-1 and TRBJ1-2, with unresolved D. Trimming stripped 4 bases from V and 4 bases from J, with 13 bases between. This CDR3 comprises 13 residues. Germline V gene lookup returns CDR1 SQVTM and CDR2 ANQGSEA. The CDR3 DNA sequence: TGCAGCGTTGTGGTAGGTCCCCGCTATGGCTACACCTTC. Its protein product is CSVVVGPRYGYTF. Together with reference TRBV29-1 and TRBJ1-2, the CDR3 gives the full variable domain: SAVISQKPSRDICQRGTSLTIQCQVDSQVTMMFWYRQQPGQSLTLIATANQGSEATYESGFVIDKFPISRPNLTFSTLTVSNMSPEDSSIYLCSVVVGPRYGYTFGSGTRLTVV.

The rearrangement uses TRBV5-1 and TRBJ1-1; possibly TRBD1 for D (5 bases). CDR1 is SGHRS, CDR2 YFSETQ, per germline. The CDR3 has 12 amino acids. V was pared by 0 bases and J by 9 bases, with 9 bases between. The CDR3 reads CASSLGRGQAFF. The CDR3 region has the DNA TGCGCCAGCAGCTTGGGACGGGGCCAAGCTTTCTTT. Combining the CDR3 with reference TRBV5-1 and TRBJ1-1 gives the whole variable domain KAGVTQTPRYLIKTRGQQVTLSCSPISGHRSVSWYQQTPGQGLQFLFEYFSETQRNKGNFPGRFSGRQFSNSRSEMNVSTLELGDSALYLCASSLGRGQAFFGQGTRLTVV.

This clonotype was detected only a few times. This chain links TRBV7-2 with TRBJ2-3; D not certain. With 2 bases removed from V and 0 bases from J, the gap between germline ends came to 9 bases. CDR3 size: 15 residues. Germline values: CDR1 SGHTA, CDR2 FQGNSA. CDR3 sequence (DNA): TGTGCCAGCAGCTTAAGATCCGGAAGCACAGATACGCAGTATTTT. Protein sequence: CASSLRSGSTDTQYF.

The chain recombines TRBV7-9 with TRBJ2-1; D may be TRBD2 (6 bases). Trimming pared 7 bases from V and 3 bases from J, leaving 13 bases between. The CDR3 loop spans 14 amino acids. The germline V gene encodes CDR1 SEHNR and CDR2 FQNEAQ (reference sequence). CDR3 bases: TGTGCCAGCACTCAGCGGGCGCTCTACAATGAGCAGTTCTTC. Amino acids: CASTQRALYNEQFF.

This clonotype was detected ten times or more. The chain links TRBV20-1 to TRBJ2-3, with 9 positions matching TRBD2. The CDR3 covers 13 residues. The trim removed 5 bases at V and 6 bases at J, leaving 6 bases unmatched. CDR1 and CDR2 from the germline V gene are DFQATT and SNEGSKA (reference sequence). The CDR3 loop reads CSAFLAGFDTQYF. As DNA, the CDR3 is TGCAGTGCTTTCCTAGCGGGGTTTGATACGCAGTATTTT.

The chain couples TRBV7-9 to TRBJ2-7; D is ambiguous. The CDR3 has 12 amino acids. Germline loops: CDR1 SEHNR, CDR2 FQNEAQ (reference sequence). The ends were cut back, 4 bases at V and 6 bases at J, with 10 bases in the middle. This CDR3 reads CASSSQGPEQYF. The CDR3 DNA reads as TGTGCCAGCAGCTCCCAAGGGCCCGAGCAGTACTTC.

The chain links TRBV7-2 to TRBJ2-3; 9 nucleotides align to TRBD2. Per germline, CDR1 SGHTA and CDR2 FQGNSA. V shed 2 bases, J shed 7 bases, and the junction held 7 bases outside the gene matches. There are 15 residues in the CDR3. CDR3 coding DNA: TGTGCCAGCAGCTTAACCAGCGGGGGGATAAATACGCAGTATTTT. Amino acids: CASSLTSGGINTQYF.

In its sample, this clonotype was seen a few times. CDR3 amino acids: CASSLRKTGDIQYF. The CDR3 DNA reads as TGCGCCAGCAGCTTGCGGAAGACAGGGGACATTCAGTACTTC. The rearrangement uses TRBV5-1 and TRBJ2-4, with TRBD1 matching 8 bases. Germline CDR1 is SGHRS and CDR2 is YFSETQ. Trimming at V came to 1 base and at J to 8 bases, leaving 5 bases not matched to a gene. The CDR3 loop spans 14 amino acids.

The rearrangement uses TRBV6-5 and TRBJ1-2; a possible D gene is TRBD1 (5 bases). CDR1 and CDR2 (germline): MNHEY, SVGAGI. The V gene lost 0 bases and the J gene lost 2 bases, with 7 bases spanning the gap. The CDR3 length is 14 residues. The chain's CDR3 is CASSYSAGNYGYTF. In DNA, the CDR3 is TGTGCCAGCAGTTACTCCGCAGGGAACTATGGCTACACCTTC.

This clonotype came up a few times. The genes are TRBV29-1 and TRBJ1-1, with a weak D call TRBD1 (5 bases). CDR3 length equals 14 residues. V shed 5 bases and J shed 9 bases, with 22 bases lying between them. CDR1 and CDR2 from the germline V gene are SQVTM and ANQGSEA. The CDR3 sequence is CSVSGGFSEGKAFF. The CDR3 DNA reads TGCAGCGTTAGTGGGGGGTTTTCAGAGGGAAAAGCTTTCTTT.